The 25 T cell receptor beta chains below all came from one sample that was sequenced in a study of T cell repertoires in cytomegalovirus infection. TCRdb reprocessed the reads with MiXCR, giving one entry per CDR3 protein. The sample shows around 300,000 distinct CDR3 sequences, about 26% of them seen only once. Material: PBMCs. The receptor source for this set is a human donor in good health (CMV status not recorded). Some clones in this sample may be carry-over from other donors' samples.

The chain recombines TRBV7-9 with TRBJ2-6; 8 nucleotides match TRBD2. This CDR3 spans 17 amino acids. Germline V CDR1 and CDR2: SEHNR, FQNEAQ (reference sequence). J was trimmed by 4 bases and V by 4 bases; bases with no gene match: 9. CDR3: CASSSPGGRRGANVLTF. In DNA form, the CDR3 reads TGTGCCAGCAGCTCCCCGGGGGGGCGACGCGGGGCCAACGTCCTGACTTTC.

The table lists this clonotype with many counts. The chain combines TRBV7-9 with TRBJ2-1; 7 nucleotides agree with TRBD2. The germline CDR1 and CDR2 sequences are SEHNR and FQNEAQ (reference sequence). V lost 4 bases to trimming and J lost 0 bases; unmatched junction nucleotides: 12. CDR3 length: 18 amino acids. The CDR3 DNA reads as TGTGCCAGCAGCTCCCCGGGGAGGGAAGGGAGCTCCTACAATGAGCAGTTCTTC. This translates into CASSSPGREGSSYNEQFF.

This clonotype was found a few times. V and J are TRBV7-2 and TRBJ2-7; 7 positions match TRBD1. V shed 4 bases, J shed 4 bases, and the junction held 4 bases outside the gene matches. This CDR3 contains 13 residues. Germline V gene sequence: CDR1 SGHTA, CDR2 FQGNSA. CDR3 in DNA: TGTGCCAGCAGCTGGGGACAGAGATACGAGCAGTACTTC. Its translation: CASSWGQRYEQYF.

This clonotype was seen ten or more times. The rearrangement links TRBV7-2 to TRBJ2-1; TRBD2 aligns across 7 bases. Germline V gives CDR1 SGHTA, CDR2 FQGNSA. With 5 bases clipped from V and 3 bases from J, the junction kept 7 bases outside the gene matches. This CDR3 region has 15 residues. CDR3 region: CASSMGGGGYNEQFF. CDR3 sequence (DNA): TGTGCCAGCAGCATGGGCGGGGGAGGCTACAATGAGCAGTTCTTC. Filled out from reference TRBV7-2 and TRBJ2-1, the complete variable domain reads GAGVSQSPSNKVTEKGKDVELRCDPISGHTALYWYRQSLGQGLEFLIYFQGNSAPDKSGLPSDRFSAERTGGSVSTLTIQRTQQEDSAVYLCASSMGGGGYNEQFFGPGTRLTVL.

Concerning this clonotype: A clone one base away is much larger, so this may be a read error. J is TRBJ2-3 and V is TRBV7-2; D gene unclear. This CDR3 contains 13 residues. Germline V lookup: CDR1 SGHTA, CDR2 FQGNSA. CDR3 nucleotide sequence: TGTGCCAGCAGCTTAGACTTCACAGATATGCAGTATTTT. Translating gives CASSLDFTDMQYF.

This clonotype was recorded many times. The V call is TRBV6-1, the J call TRBJ2-7; 8 positions match TRBD1. This CDR3 has 16 amino acids. The V and J ends lost 6 bases and 3 bases, in that order; junction bases with no gene match: 13. Germline lookup yields CDR1 MNHNS and CDR2 SASEGT. CDR3 coding DNA: TGTGCCAGCAGCCCGGTACGACAGGGGTCCAACTACGAGCAGTACTTC. It specifies CASSPVRQGSNYEQYF.

This clonotype was counted many times. The genes are TRBV7-2 and TRBJ2-3; 7 bases line up with TRBD1. J was trimmed by 3 bases and V by 3 bases; bases with no gene match: 6. This CDR3 has 15 amino acids. Germline-derived CDR1 and CDR2 are SGHTA and FQGNSA. In DNA form, the CDR3 reads TGTGCCAGCAGCTTTAGACAGGGCGGGACAGATACGCAGTATTTT. Residues: CASSFRQGGTDTQYF.

The rearrangement joins TRBV28 to TRBJ2-6; TRBD1 agrees at 12 bases. Trimming cost V 2 bases and J 4 bases; bases outside gene matches: 9. Germline V gene lookup returns CDR1 MDHEN and CDR2 SYDVKM. The CDR3 contains 19 residues. The CDR3 sequence is CASSLLGTGGVSGANVLTF. The CDR3 nucleotides read TGTGCCAGCAGTTTACTCGGGACAGGGGGCGTTTCCGGGGCCAACGTCCTGACTTTC. Combining the CDR3 with reference TRBV28 and TRBJ2-6 gives the whole variable domain DVKVTQSSRYLVKRTGEKVFLECVQDMDHENMFWYRQDPGLGLRLIYFSYDVKMKEKGDIPEGYSVSREKKERFSLILESASTNQTSMYLCASSLLGTGGVSGANVLTFGAGSRLTVL.

This clonotype was seen only a few times. The CDR3 region is CASSSRVRGHPNTGELFF. CDR3 DNA: TGTGCCAGCAGTTCAAGGGTCAGGGGCCATCCGAACACCGGGGAGCTGTTTTTT. The chain couples TRBV28 to TRBJ2-2; a weak D match, TRBD1 (6 bases). With 4 bases removed from V and 0 bases from J, the gap between germline ends came to 18 bases. There are 18 residues in the CDR3. Germline CDR1 reads MDHEN; CDR2 reads SYDVKM.

There are many counts of this clonotype. V is TRBV7-3 and J is TRBJ1-1; no reliable D call. CDR3 length: 16 residues. The germline V and J ends were trimmed by 4 bases and 7 bases, with 22 bases remaining between them. The V gene's germline CDR1 is SGHTA and CDR2 FQGTGA. CDR3 sequence reads: CASSSLSRVGNFEAFF. The CDR3, as DNA: TGTGCCAGCAGCTCTCTTTCGAGGGTGGGGAACTTTGAAGCTTTCTTT.

In this sample, this clonotype turned up a few times. The chain couples TRBV11-2 to TRBJ2-2; 8 nucleotides agree with TRBD1. Germline lookup yields CDR1 SGHAT and CDR2 FQNNGV. The J segment lost 0 bases and the V segment lost 2 bases, leaving 2 bases of the junction unmatched. The CDR3 is made up of 16 amino acids. DNA of the CDR3: TGTGCCAGCAGCTTACAGGGGGCGGCGAACACCGGGGAGCTGTTTTTT. It translates to CASSLQGAANTGELFF.

This clonotype was seen ten or more times. V is TRBV7-2 and J is TRBJ2-1, with D unresolved. V was pared by 0 bases and J by 7 bases, with 10 bases between. CDR1 and CDR2 from the germline V gene are SGHTA and FQGNSA. The CDR3 has 14 amino acids. The chain's CDR3 is CASSLARTRNEQFF. The DNA of the CDR3 is TGTGCCAGCAGCTTAGCTCGGACCCGGAATGAGCAGTTCTTC.

This clonotype came up a few times. In DNA form, the CDR3 reads TGTGCCAGCAGTACGGACACTTCCAAAAACATTCAGTACTTC. The encoded protein is CASSTDTSKNIQYF. This sequence joins TRBV2 and TRBJ2-4, with a tentative D call TRBD1 (5 bases). CDR3 length equals 14 residues. The V end was cut by 5 bases, the J end by 2 bases, with 10 bases between. Germline V gene lookup returns CDR1 SNHLY and CDR2 FYNNEI.

This clonotype has ten or more counts. In DNA form, the CDR3 reads TGTGCCAGCAGCTCCAGGCAGGCTGGGGCCAACGTCCTGACTTTC. Its protein is CASSSRQAGANVLTF. The chain uses TRBV7-8 and TRBJ2-6; D gene unclear. Trimming stripped 4 bases from V and 2 bases from J, with 9 bases between. Per the germline V gene, CDR1 is SGHVS and CDR2 is FQNEAQ. This CDR3 has 15 amino acids.

The J gene is TRBJ1-1, the V gene TRBV29-1, with TRBD1 matching over 7 bases. V shed 5 bases, J shed 1 base, and the junction held 7 bases outside the gene matches. Looked up from germline, CDR1 is SQVTM and CDR2 is ANQGSEA. The CDR3 has 14 residues. For the CDR3, the DNA is TGCAGCGTTACCCCTCGGACAGGGAACACTGAAGCTTTCTTT. It translates to CSVTPRTGNTEAFF.

This clonotype was seen only a few times. V is TRBV29-1 and J is TRBJ2-1; D gene ambiguous. The V gene's germline CDR1 is SQVTM and CDR2 ANQGSEA. V shed 2 bases and J shed 4 bases, with 9 bases lying between them. The CDR3 totals 13 residues. CDR3 coding DNA: TGCAGCGTTGAATCCTTCGGGTACAATGAGCAGTTCTTC. This encodes CSVESFGYNEQFF.

The chain has TRBV6-5 and TRBJ2-3; 7 bases align to TRBD2. The length of the CDR3 is 14 residues. V shed 2 bases and J 6 bases; nucleotides not matched to a gene: 5. The germline V gene has CDR1 MNHEY and CDR2 SVGAGI. The CDR3 bases are TGTGCCAGCAGTTACAACCAGGGAGGGGATACGCAGTATTTT. Protein product: CASSYNQGGDTQYF.

This clonotype has at least ten counts. The chain couples TRBV7-2 to TRBJ1-1; tentatively, D is TRBD1 (6 bases). Germline CDR1 and CDR2: SGHTA and FQGNSA. This CDR3 region has 15 residues. Trimming removed 5 bases at V and 4 bases at J, with 17 bases between. The CDR3 DNA is TGTGCCAGCAGCCCCGGCACAGGGCTCGTCACTGAAGCTTTCTTT. Translating it yields CASSPGTGLVTEAFF.

The chain carries TRBV6-2 or TRBV6-3 and TRBJ1-5; the match to TRBD1 covers 7 bases. The V segment lost 1 base and the J segment 2 bases; nucleotides outside the gene matches: 2. CDR1 and CDR2 from the germline V gene are MNHEY and SVGEGT. The CDR3 is 15 residues long. The CDR3 region is CASSYWGTGNQPQHF. DNA for the CDR3: TGTGCCAGCAGTTACTGGGGGACAGGCAATCAGCCCCAGCATTTT.

This clonotype was recorded a few times. The chain uses TRBV28 and TRBJ1-6, with 8 bases identical to TRBD1. The CDR3 length is 15 residues. Germline CDR1 MDHEN, CDR2 SYDVKM. Trimming took 5 bases from V and 12 from J; bases not matched to a gene: 12. DNA of the CDR3: TGTGCCAGCAGTGGGACAGGTTCGCCACGCGGACCCCTCCACTTT. Amino acid sequence: CASSGTGSPRGPLHF. Using reference TRBV28 and TRBJ1-6 for the parts outside the CDR3, the full variable domain is DVKVTQSSRYLVKRTGEKVFLECVQDMDHENMFWYRQDPGLGLRLIYFSYDVKMKEKGDIPEGYSVSREKKERFSLILESASTNQTSMYLCASSGTGSPRGPLHFGNGTRLTVT.

This clonotype was seen more than once but under ten times. The J gene is TRBJ1-6, the V gene TRBV28; possibly TRBD1 for D (5 bases). The germline gives CDR1 MDHEN, CDR2 SYDVKM. Trimming removed 6 bases from V and 7 bases from J, with 13 bases in between. The CDR3 spans 14 residues. The CDR3: CASSPGTVNSPLHF. The CDR3 nucleotides are TGTGCCAGCAGCCCCGGGACCGTGAATTCACCCCTCCACTTT.

This clonotype was counted at least ten times. CDR3: CASSPRGGGYEQYF. The CDR3 DNA follows: TGTGCCAGCAGCCCCAGGGGGGGGGGCTACGAGCAGTACTTC. The chain couples TRBV7-2 to TRBJ2-7; tentatively, D is TRBD1 or TRBD2 (7 bases each). V lost 5 bases, J lost 3 bases, and 14 bases lay in between. Germline V gene lookup returns CDR1 SGHTA and CDR2 FQGNSA. The CDR3 has 14 residues. Complete variable domain (other parts from reference TRBV7-2 and TRBJ2-7): GAGVSQSPSNKVTEKGKDVELRCDPISGHTALYWYRQSLGQGLEFLIYFQGNSAPDKSGLPSDRFSAERTGGSVSTLTIQRTQQEDSAVYLCASSPRGGGYEQYFGPGTRLTVT.

The rearrangement joins TRBV29-1 to TRBJ1-5, with D perhaps TRBD1 (5 bases). This CDR3 is 14 amino acids long. CDR1 is SQVTM, CDR2 ANQGSEA, per germline. The V end was cut by 0 bases, the J end by 4 bases, with 10 bases between. For the CDR3, the DNA is TGCAGCGTTGAAGATCGACAGCAGAATCAGCCCCAGCATTTT. Translating gives CSVEDRQQNQPQHF.

The chain uses TRBV12-3 or TRBV12-4 and TRBJ1-2; D remains unclear. CDR3 length: 13 residues. The ends were cut back, 2 bases at V and 3 bases at J, with 7 bases in the middle. This chain's CDR3 is CASSLREDYGYTF. DNA of the CDR3: TGTGCCAGCAGTTTACGGGAAGACTATGGCTACACCTTC.

This sequence joins TRBV10-3 and TRBJ2-7, with TRBD2 identical over 7 bases. The CDR3 extends over 16 amino acids. V lost 5 bases and J lost 0; bases outside the gene matches: 10. CDR1 is ENHRY and CDR2 is SYGVKD in the germline V gene. DNA of the CDR3: TGTGCCATCAGTCAACTGACTAGCTTTAGCTCCTACGAGCAGTACTTC. Residues: CAISQLTSFSSYEQYF.